This entry concerns a single TCR beta chain. Its target is unknown. The table came from immunoSEQ multiplex PCR; TCRdb's copy has only in-frame clones and leaves some out. The profile covers about 31,000 clones, with roughly 63% appearing a single time and 25% to 30% taken by the ten largest. This specimen belongs to a study of vaccination effects on CD4 cells after COVID-19. Whole-study results and caveats: Clonal contraction was marked in infection- and vaccine-induced clones late after vaccination. Healthy vaccine recipients' vaccine-induced clones were almost all SARS-CoV-2 mono-reactive.

ViraFEST used viral peptide pools to expand antigen-specific CD4+ T cells before sequencing. Isolation of CD4+ T cells took place after around 10 days of culture. The researchers cultured approximately 2 million PBMC per well with about 10 IU/ml IL-2 and 8 to 10 ug/ml peptides. The V gene's germline CDR1 is LNHDA and CDR2 SQIVND (reference sequence). The CDR3 consists of 13 residues. The V end lost 7 bases, the J end lost 10 bases, and 16 bases lay between the germline ends. Sequences were derived from CD4+ T cells from PBMCs cultured with HCoV-229E spike peptides, sampled before COVID-19 vaccination. The chain has TRBV19 and TRBJ1-4; D remains ambiguous. This receptor was obtained from a human donor who received a COVID-19 vaccine. The CDR3 sequence is CASTDRRFVKLFF. The CDR3, as DNA: TGTGCCAGTACCGACCGCCGTTTTGTAAAACTGTTTTTT.